Detailed here is one T cell receptor (beta chain). The source of the sample is a study of blood T cell repertoires in COVID-19. Only in-frame clones appear in the TCRdb table, and some are missing; sequencing was by immunoSEQ multiplex PCR. The profile covers some 530,000 clones, with more than 85% appearing a single time and more than 7.5% taken by the ten largest. After removal of 8 bases from V and 2 bases from J, the junction contained 8 bases not matched to a gene. CDR1 is MDHEN and CDR2 is SYDVKM in the germline V gene. There are 15 residues in the CDR3. This chain joins TRBV28 and TRBJ1-2; 10 bases line up with TRBD1. Source material: PBMCs or T cells enriched from blood (not recorded which). This sequence was found in a woman in her sixties who had recovered from COVID-19. In DNA, the CDR3 is TGTGCCAGCTCAGTCGGGGGACAGGGGAACTATGGCTACACCTTC. This sequence encodes CASSVGGQGNYGYTF.